These 6 T cell receptor beta chains originate from one sample sequenced in a study of CD8 T cells in ankylosing spondylitis. Points from the study as a whole: For ankylosing spondylitis blood, a TCR beta motif of 7 to 9 highly homologous variants appeared characteristic.

MiXCR, run by TCRdb on the 5' RACE reads, gives a single entry per CDR3 protein. Here the sample spans about 340,000 distinct CDR3 sequences, around 8% being singletons. These TCRs are of unknown antigen specificity. The specimen sequenced was blood, either unsorted or a sorted T cell fraction (not recorded which). These receptors came from a male donor with ankylosing spondylitis.

This clonotype was detected a few times. The CDR3 DNA sequence: TGTGCCAGCAGCCGTGGACTGGGGTCAACTGGGGCCAACGTCCTGACTTTC. As protein: CASSRGLGSTGANVLTF. The chain is built from TRBV14 and TRBJ2-6, with D possibly TRBD2 on 5 matching bases. This CDR3 is built from 17 residues. Per germline, CDR1 SGHDN and CDR2 FVKESK. Trimming left V 4 bases short and J 2 bases short, with 15 bases between.

A few counts support this clonotype. The chain combines TRBV4-1 with TRBJ2-4; D assignment may be TRBD1 or TRBD2 (5 bases each). Germline V CDR1 and CDR2: MGHRA, YSYEKL. The CDR3 length is 16 residues. The ends were cut back, 0 bases at V and 1 base at J, with 10 bases in the middle. As DNA, the CDR3 is TGCGCCAGCAGCCAAGATGGAGAGGGGGCCAAAAACATTCAGTACTTC. This encodes CASSQDGEGAKNIQYF.

This clonotype has more than one count but fewer than ten. The CDR3 region is CAWGRSEKLFF. The CDR3, as DNA: TGTGCCTGGGGCAGGAGCGAAAAACTGTTTTTT. This chain connects TRBV30 to TRBJ1-4, with D unclear. V was clipped by 5 bases and J by 8 bases, with 9 bases between them. Germline CDR1 reads GTSNPN; CDR2 reads SVGIG (reference sequence). This CDR3 has 11 amino acids.

V gene TRBV27 combines with J gene TRBJ2-7, with D perhaps TRBD2 (6 bases). Germline CDR1 reads MNHEY; CDR2 reads SMNVEV (reference sequence). The CDR3 has 13 amino acids. V lost 8 bases and J 0 bases, leaving 11 bases between the germline ends. The CDR3 sequence is CASGGTDSYEQYF. The CDR3 DNA reads as TGTGCCAGCGGCGGGACGGACTCCTACGAGCAGTACTTC.

This clonotype has a handful of counts. V and J are TRBV5-1 and TRBJ1-6; D gene unclear. The CDR3 length is 14 residues. Germline CDR1 reads SGHRS; CDR2 reads YFSETQ. The ends were cut back, 1 base at V and 9 bases at J, with 11 bases in the middle. The CDR3 DNA follows: TGCGCCAGCAGCTTGCTGGAGAGAGTTTCACCCCTCCACTTT. Residues: CASSLLERVSPLHF.

This clonotype was counted a few times. The chain employs TRBV5-5 and TRBJ2-1; D not certain. The CDR3 is 17 residues long. The V gene's germline CDR1 is SGHKS and CDR2 YYEKEE (reference sequence). V was shortened by 3 bases and J by 5 bases, with 21 bases between the two germline ends. CDR3 bases: TGTGCCAGCAGCTCTACCAACTACGGTTCGCCCAACAATGAGCAGTTCTTC. As protein: CASSSTNYGSPNNEQFF.